The 5 T cell receptor beta chains listed next were all sequenced from one sample in a study of tumor-infiltrating lymphocytes in primary liver carcinoma. Unsorted whole blood supplied the blood RNA, and germline DNA was isolated too. TCR beta cDNA was made from roughly 450 ng total RNA with a constant-region primer. Slightly modified ARM-PCR, run as three nested multiplex PCR rounds, produced the TCR beta libraries. The first two PCR rounds used TRBV1-TRBV30 forward primers with a C-beta reverse primer, roughly 10 cycles each. Via MiXCR, TCRdb re-called the multiplex PCR reads, giving one row per CDR3 protein. The data show about 320,000 distinct CDR3 sequences, about 50% seen once. Sequences were obtained from peripheral blood. These receptors originate from a woman aged 25 to 39 with primary liver carcinoma and hepatitis B virus infection.

The chain combines TRBV29-1 with TRBJ2-3, with TRBD2 matching 9 bases. V trimming: 8 bases; J trimming: 6 bases; junction bases outside the gene matches: 15. Germline values: CDR1 SQVTM, CDR2 ANQGSEA. This CDR3 has 15 residues. As DNA, the CDR3 is TGCAGCATTAAATACGGCGGGAGGGTCTCGGATACGCAGTATTTT. It specifies CSIKYGGRVSDTQYF.

This clonotype was seen many times. The rearrangement uses TRBV11-3 and TRBJ1-1; 9 nucleotides line up with TRBD1. V dropped 5 bases and J dropped 6; count of bases not matched to a gene: 7. Germline CDR1 and CDR2: SGHNT and YENEEA. The CDR3 contains 14 residues. CDR3 sequence reads: CASSLTGGNAEAFF. In DNA, the CDR3 is TGTGCCAGCAGCCTTACAGGGGGCAACGCTGAAGCTTTCTTT.

This clonotype was detected a few times. The chain combines TRBV10-2 with TRBJ2-1; perhaps TRBD1 as D (5 bases). Trimming left V 3 bases short and J 4 bases short, with 13 bases between. CDR1 WSHSY and CDR2 SAAADI come from the germline V gene. The CDR3 runs 15 residues. The CDR3 loop reads CASSESLTVYNEQFF. CDR3 in DNA: TGCGCCAGCAGTGAATCCCTGACAGTTTACAATGAGCAGTTCTTC.

This sequence joins TRBV11-1 and TRBJ2-7; D is possibly TRBD1 (6 bases). In germline, CDR1 is SGHAT, CDR2 FQDESV (reference sequence). Trimming cost V 1 base and J 3 bases, with 22 bases left between them. The CDR3 is 18 amino acids. The CDR3 sequence: CASSLGSPDAGTYYEQYF. The CDR3 nucleotides read TGTGCCAGCAGCTTAGGGTCCCCAGACGCCGGGACATACTACGAGCAGTACTTC.

A few counts support this clonotype. The V gene is TRBV28, the J gene TRBJ2-7; D not resolved. Germline V lookup: CDR1 MDHEN, CDR2 SYDVKM. The CDR3 length is 11 residues. Trimming stripped 6 bases from V and 6 bases from J, with 9 bases between. For the CDR3, the DNA is TGTGCCAGCAGAGCTCTGGTCGAGCAGTACTTC. This encodes CASRALVEQYF.